The following is a TCR beta chain sequence with its context. The data were taken from a study of blood T cell repertoires in COVID-19. Study context: Some COVID-19 samples were acute and others convalescent; all came from the United States, Italy and Spain.

The V segment lost 2 bases and the J segment 8 bases; nucleotides outside the gene matches: 8. The CDR3 length is 14 residues. Germline V lookup: CDR1 LGHNA, CDR2 YNFKEQ. Here immunoSEQ multiplex PCR was the method, and the copy in TCRdb shows in-frame clones only, minus some. The sample lists 300,000 or so clones; 80% to 95% were seen once. The sequence was obtained from a woman aged 25 to 39 who had recovered from COVID-19. The gene calls are TRBV4-2 and TRBJ1-2; 7 bases agree with TRBD1. Sequenced input: PBMCs or T cells enriched from blood (not recorded which). CDR3 sequence reads: CASSQLDRDSGYTF. The DNA of the CDR3 is TGTGCCAGCAGCCAACTCGACAGGGATTCGGGCTACACCTTC.